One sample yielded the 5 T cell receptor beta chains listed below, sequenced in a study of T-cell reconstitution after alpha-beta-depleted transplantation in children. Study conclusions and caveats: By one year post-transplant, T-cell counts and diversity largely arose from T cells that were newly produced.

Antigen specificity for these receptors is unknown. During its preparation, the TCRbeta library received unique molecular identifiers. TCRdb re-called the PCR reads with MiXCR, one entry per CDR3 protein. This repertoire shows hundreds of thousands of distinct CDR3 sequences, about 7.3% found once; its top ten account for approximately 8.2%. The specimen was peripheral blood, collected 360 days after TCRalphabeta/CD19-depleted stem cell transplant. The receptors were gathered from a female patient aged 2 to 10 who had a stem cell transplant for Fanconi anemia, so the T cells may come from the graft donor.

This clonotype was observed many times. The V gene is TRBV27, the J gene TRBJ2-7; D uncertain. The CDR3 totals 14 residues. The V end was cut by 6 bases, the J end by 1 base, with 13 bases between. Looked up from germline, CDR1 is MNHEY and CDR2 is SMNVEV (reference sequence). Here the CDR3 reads CASSRTALSYEQYV. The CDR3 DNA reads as TGTGCCAGCAGCCGTACCGCTCTTTCCTACGAGCAGTACGTC.

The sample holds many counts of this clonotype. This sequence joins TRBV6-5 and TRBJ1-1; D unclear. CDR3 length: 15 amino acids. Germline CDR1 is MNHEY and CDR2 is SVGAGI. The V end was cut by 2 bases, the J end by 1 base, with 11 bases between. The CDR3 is CASSYLPEGNTEAFF. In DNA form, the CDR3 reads TGTGCCAGCAGTTACCTCCCTGAGGGGAACACTGAAGCTTTCTTT.

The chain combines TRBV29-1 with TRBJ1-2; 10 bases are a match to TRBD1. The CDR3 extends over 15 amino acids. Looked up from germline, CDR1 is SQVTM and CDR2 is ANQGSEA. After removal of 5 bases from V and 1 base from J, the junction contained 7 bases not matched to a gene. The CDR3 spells CSVYGDRGLNYGYTF. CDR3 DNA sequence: TGCAGCGTTTACGGAGACAGGGGGCTTAACTATGGCTACACCTTC.

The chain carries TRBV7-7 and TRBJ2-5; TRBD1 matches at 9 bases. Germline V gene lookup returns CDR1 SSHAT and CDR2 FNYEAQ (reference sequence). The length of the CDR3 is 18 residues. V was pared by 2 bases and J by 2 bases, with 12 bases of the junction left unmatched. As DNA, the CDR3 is TGTGCCAGCAGCTTATACCCTAAAGGACAGGGGAGGCAAGAGACCCAGTACTTC. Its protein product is CASSLYPKGQGRQETQYF.

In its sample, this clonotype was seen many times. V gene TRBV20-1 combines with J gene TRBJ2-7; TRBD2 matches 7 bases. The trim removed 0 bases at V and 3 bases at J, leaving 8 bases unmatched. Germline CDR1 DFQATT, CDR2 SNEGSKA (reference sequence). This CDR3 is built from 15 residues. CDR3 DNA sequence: TGCAGTGCTAGAGATCTCAATCGCGGGAGCTACGAGCAGTACTTC. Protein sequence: CSARDLNRGSYEQYF.